Listed here are 7 T cell receptor beta chains from one sample, sequenced in a study of blood T cell repertoires in COVID-19. Assay: immunoSEQ multiplex PCR; the TCRdb copy retains only in-frame clones and omits some. The sample includes around 77,000 clones, 85% to 90% of them seen just once. What was sequenced was peripheral blood. The receptors here all came from an elderly man with acute or convalescent COVID-19.

The chain recombines TRBV5-1 with TRBJ1-1, with D possibly being TRBD1 (5 bases). Germline values: CDR1 SGHRS, CDR2 YFSETQ. V dropped 2 bases and J dropped 11 bases, with 16 bases sitting between them. The CDR3 extends over 13 amino acids. CDR3 in amino acids: CASSFQGQIEAFF. The DNA of the CDR3 is TGCGCCAGCAGCTTTCAGGGCCAAATAGAGGCTTTCTTT.

The V and J genes are TRBV5-1 and TRBJ2-3; 7 bases are shared with TRBD1. The V gene end was trimmed by 4 bases and the J gene end by 1 base; junction bases not matched to a gene: 9. The CDR3 totals 16 residues. Germline CDR1 and CDR2: SGHRS and YFSETQ. The CDR3 DNA reads TGCGCCAGCAGCCTTGGGACAGCCACCCGCACAGATACGCAGTATTTT. This sequence encodes CASSLGTATRTDTQYF.

The chain has TRBV6-2 or TRBV6-3 and TRBJ1-5; D may be TRBD1 (5 bases). Deletions cut 0 bases from V and 7 bases from J, with 13 bases between. This CDR3 is 15 amino acids long. Germline CDR1 and CDR2: MNHEY and SVGEGT. The CDR3 nucleotides read TGTGCCAGCAGTTACTCGAGGAGGGGTAGGCAGCCCCAGCATTTT. Amino acids: CASSYSRRGRQPQHF.

CDR3 in amino acids: CASSVRLAGGHEQFF. The CDR3 DNA reads as TGTGCCAGCAGCGTCCGACTAGCGGGAGGACATGAGCAGTTCTTC. The chain is built from TRBV9 and TRBJ2-1; 13 nucleotides line up with TRBD2. The CDR3 is 15 amino acids. The ends lost 2 bases at V and 8 bases at J; junction bases unmatched: 4. Germline V gene data show CDR1 as SGDLS and CDR2 as YYNGEE.

The rearrangement links TRBV7-9 to TRBJ2-3; 13 bases map to TRBD2. This CDR3 region has 18 residues. In germline, CDR1 is SEHNR, CDR2 FQNEAQ (reference sequence). The ends lost 6 bases at V and 0 bases at J; junction bases unmatched: 9. The DNA for the CDR3 is TGTGCCAGCAGTCGACTAGCGGGGGGCCCTGCTAGCACAGATACGCAGTATTTT. Translated, it gives CASSRLAGGPASTDTQYF.

This clone was seen more than once but under ten times. J is TRBJ2-3 and V is TRBV27; the match to TRBD2 covers 10 bases. The CDR3 consists of 14 residues. After removal of 5 bases from V and 5 bases from J, the junction contained 4 bases not matched to a gene. Germline values: CDR1 MNHEY, CDR2 SMNVEV (reference sequence). The chain's CDR3 is CASSLSGRLDTQYF. CDR3 nucleotides: TGTGCCAGCAGTCTTAGCGGGAGGTTAGATACGCAGTATTTT.

This clone has only one observation. The V and J genes are TRBV6-5 and TRBJ1-2, with TRBD1 as a possible D gene (5 bases). The germline gives CDR1 MNHEY, CDR2 SVGAGI. The CDR3 extends over 16 amino acids. V was shortened by 0 bases and J by 5 bases, with 16 bases between the two germline ends. The CDR3 protein is CASSYSGSLAGYGYTF. The CDR3, as DNA: TGTGCCAGCAGTTACTCGGGGTCCCTCGCAGGGTATGGCTACACCTTC.